The 13 T cell receptor beta chains presented below share a single source sample, sequenced in a study of siplizumab effects on memory and regulatory T cells. The method was immunoSEQ multiplex PCR; TCRdb's version includes in-frame clones alone and lacks a portion of them. The table lists more than 85,000 clones, 92% of them singletons. Sequenced input: CD4+ T cells sorted from blood. The receptors shown here come from a human donor in good health.

The chain joins TRBV10-1 to TRBJ1-5, with TRBD1 matching over 9 bases. The CDR3 runs to 13 residues. J was trimmed by 2 bases and V by 10 bases; bases with no gene match: 3. Germline V gives CDR1 WNHNN, CDR2 SYGVQD (reference sequence). The CDR3 bases are TGCGCCACCCGACAGGGGGGCAATCAGCCCCAGCATTTT. It yields the protein CATRQGGNQPQHF.

The CDR3 nucleotides read TGTGCCACCAGCAGAGAAAGTCCAGCGAGCTACTCCTACGAGCAGTACTTC. Translation: CATSRESPASYSYEQYF. The V call is TRBV15, the J call TRBJ2-7; D gene ambiguous. Trimming took off 0 bases at V and 0 bases at J, with 15 bases between the two ends. Germline CDR1 reads LNHNV; CDR2 reads YYDKDF (reference sequence). This CDR3 is built from 17 residues.

This chain joins TRBV10-3 and TRBJ2-7, with TRBD2 identical over 8 bases. There are 14 residues in the CDR3. The V segment lost 7 bases and the J segment 3 bases; nucleotides outside the gene matches: 8. Germline-derived CDR1 and CDR2 are ENHRY and SYGVKD. CDR3 sequence: CAIMGGREGYEQYF. Here the CDR3 DNA reads TGTGCCATCATGGGGGGACGGGAGGGCTACGAGCAGTACTTC.

This clone was seen only once. The genes are TRBV10-3 and TRBJ1-1, with D maybe TRBD1 (5 bases). V was cut by 9 bases and J by 7 bases, with 18 bases left in between. The V gene's germline CDR1 is ENHRY and CDR2 SYGVKD. The CDR3 has 13 residues. The CDR3 DNA follows: TGTGCCATACATGATGGGACGGTAAGTGAAGCTTTCTTT. Its translation is CAIHDGTVSEAFF.

The gene calls are TRBV6-1 and TRBJ1-5; D remains ambiguous. Germline V gene data show CDR1 as MNHNS and CDR2 as SASEGT. There are 13 residues in the CDR3. V was clipped by 7 bases and J by 1 base, with 8 bases between them. As DNA, the CDR3 is TGTGCCAGCATGTTAGACAGCAATCAGCCCCAGCATTTT. Protein sequence: CASMLDSNQPQHF.

This chain connects TRBV2 to TRBJ1-5; TRBD1 might be the D (6 bases). CDR3 length: 18 residues. The ends were cut back, 8 bases at V and 3 bases at J, with 26 bases in the middle. In germline, CDR1 is SNHLY, CDR2 FYNNEI. The CDR3 here is CASAYSRTAESSNQPQHF. CDR3 in DNA: TGTGCCAGCGCGTATTCGCGGACAGCCGAAAGCTCCAATCAGCCCCAGCATTTT.

The chain recombines TRBV6-5 with TRBJ1-2, with D possibly being TRBD1 (6 bases). The length of the CDR3 is 13 residues. V lost 6 bases and J 4 bases, leaving 12 bases between the germline ends. Germline V gives CDR1 MNHEY, CDR2 SVGAGI. The CDR3 DNA sequence: TGTGCCAGCAGCCGCGGACAGCTCTATGGCTACACCTTC. Protein: CASSRGQLYGYTF.

V and J are TRBV6-5 and TRBJ1-1, with unresolved D. Germline CDR1 MNHEY, CDR2 SVGAGI. The V end was cut by 2 bases, the J end by 1 base, with 5 bases between. CDR3 length equals 13 residues. CDR3: CASSYPGNTEAFF. The CDR3 DNA is TGTGCCAGCAGTTACCCGGGGAACACTGAAGCTTTCTTT.

The chain uses TRBV9 and TRBJ2-7, with 7 bases aligning to TRBD2. V shed 2 bases and J 1 base; nucleotides not matched to a gene: 9. The CDR3 sequence is 16 residues long. In germline, CDR1 is SGDLS, CDR2 YYNGEE. The CDR3 sequence: CASSVGLAEQSYEQYF. The DNA for the CDR3 is TGTGCCAGCAGCGTGGGGCTAGCGGAACAGTCCTACGAGCAGTACTTC. Drawing the rest from reference TRBV9 and TRBJ2-7, the complete variable domain is DSGVTQTPKHLITATGQRVTLRCSPRSGDLSVYWYQQSLDQGLQFLIQYYNGEERAKGNILERFSAQQFPDLHSELNLSSLELGDSALYFCASSVGLAEQSYEQYFGPGTRLTVT.

In regard to this clone: The sample contains more than one DNA sequence encoding this CDR3. V and J are TRBV2 and TRBJ1-3; D is ambiguous. Germline CDR1 reads SNHLY; CDR2 reads FYNNEI. V was trimmed by 6 bases and J by 0 bases, leaving 6 bases between them. CDR3 length: 13 residues. The CDR3 is CASSSFSGNTIYF. CDR3 nucleotides: TGTGCCAGCAGCTCTTTCTCTGGAAACACCATATATTTT.

This chain uses TRBV5-4 with TRBJ2-5; TRBD2 might be the D (5 bases). Germline V gene data show CDR1 as SGHNT and CDR2 as YYREEE (reference sequence). Trimming shortened V by 6 bases and J by 5 bases, and 17 bases separated the two germline ends. The CDR3 is 14 amino acids. This CDR3 is CASNAADGRETQYF. The CDR3 DNA follows: TGTGCCAGCAACGCAGCGGATGGGCGGGAGACCCAGTACTTC.

This clone was counted once. This sequence joins TRBV5-1 and TRBJ2-7; 10 bases fit TRBD2. V dropped 4 bases and J dropped 1; count of bases not matched to a gene: 14. The germline CDR1 and CDR2 sequences are SGHRS and YFSETQ. This CDR3 comprises 18 residues. CDR3 sequence: CASSLYSGRALASYEQYF. CDR3 DNA sequence: TGCGCCAGCAGCCTGTACAGCGGGAGGGCCCTCGCGTCCTACGAGCAGTACTTC.

The chain employs TRBV6-6 and TRBJ2-1, with 12 bases that match TRBD2. Per germline, CDR1 MNHNY and CDR2 SVGAGI (reference sequence). The J segment lost 7 bases and the V segment lost 5 bases, leaving 6 bases of the junction unmatched. The CDR3 is 15 amino acids. The chain's CDR3 is CASSQTSGRVNEQFF. The CDR3 nucleotides are TGTGCCAGCAGTCAGACTAGCGGGAGAGTTAATGAGCAGTTCTTC.